Each of the 17 T cell receptor beta chains below was sequenced from the same sample in a study of OX40 agonist ivuxolimab in advanced cancers. Only in-frame clones appear in the TCRdb table, and some are missing; sequencing was by immunoSEQ multiplex PCR. The sample includes around 62,000 clones, approximately 80% of them seen just once. Source: CD4+ or CD8+ T cells sorted from blood, taken in a trial of the OX40 agonist ivuxolimab. The receptors come from an adult with an advanced solid tumor such as melanoma, head and neck, liver or kidney cancer.

V gene TRBV7-9 combines with J gene TRBJ2-3; D is possibly TRBD1 (6 bases). CDR3 size: 14 residues. Germline loops: CDR1 SEHNR, CDR2 FQNEAQ (reference sequence). V was clipped by 5 bases and J by 4 bases, with 13 bases between them. This chain's CDR3 is CASSQGPAADTQYF. In nucleotides, the CDR3 is TGTGCCAGCAGCCAGGGGCCGGCGGCAGATACGCAGTATTTT. Together with reference TRBV7-9 and TRBJ2-3, the CDR3 gives the full variable domain: DTGVSQNPRHKITKRGQNVTFRCDPISEHNRLYWYRQTLGQGPEFLTYFQNEAQLEKSRLLSDRFSAERPKGSFSTLEIQRTEQGDSAMYLCASSQGPAADTQYFGPGTRLTVL.

Concerning this clone: One end of the junction varies from germline; a read error may be responsible. The CDR3 DNA reads TGTGCCAGCAGCTTCCGGGACAGGAGCTCCTACGAGCAGTACTTC. The encoded protein is CASSFRDRSSYEQYF. The chain uses TRBV5-1 and TRBJ2-7; 8 nucleotides align to TRBD1. The length of the CDR3 is 15 residues. Germline assignment: CDR1 SGHRS and CDR2 YFSETQ.

The chain carries TRBV4-3 and TRBJ2-7; D is undetermined. Trimming shortened V by 4 bases and J by 2 bases, and 9 bases separated the two germline ends. Germline V gene lookup returns CDR1 LGHNA and CDR2 YSLEER. This CDR3 has 13 amino acids. CDR3 in DNA: TGCGCCAGCAGCCGAATACTCACCTACGAGCAGTACTTC. The encoded protein is CASSRILTYEQYF.

In its sample, this clone was seen once. The chain is built from TRBV28 and TRBJ1-1; D might be TRBD1 (5 bases). Germline V gives CDR1 MDHEN, CDR2 SYDVKM. V dropped 7 bases and J dropped 3 bases, with 15 bases sitting between them. The CDR3 spans 14 residues. CDR3 nucleotides: TGTGCCAGCATCTTCGGGGGTAGGGACACTGAAGCTTTCTTT. It yields the protein CASIFGGRDTEAFF.

This clone was found a few times. The rearrangement uses TRBV19 and TRBJ1-1; no clear D. Germline assignment: CDR1 LNHDA and CDR2 SQIVND (reference sequence). Trimming cost V 3 bases and J 6 bases, with 11 bases left between them. This CDR3 has 13 amino acids. The CDR3 protein is CASSIIRAPEAFF. DNA of the CDR3: TGTGCCAGTAGTATCATAAGGGCCCCTGAAGCTTTCTTT.

The rearrangement joins TRBV28 to TRBJ2-6; 7 bases agree with TRBD2. The length of the CDR3 is 17 residues. Germline V gene data show CDR1 as MDHEN and CDR2 as SYDVKM. The trim removed 6 bases at V and 2 bases at J, leaving 10 bases unmatched. The CDR3 here is CASRPGGLIPGANVLTF. The CDR3, as DNA: TGTGCCAGCAGACCGGGGGGACTCATCCCTGGGGCCAACGTCCTGACTTTC.

The J gene is TRBJ2-7, the V gene TRBV11-1; TRBD1 agrees at 8 bases. The V gene's germline CDR1 is SGHAT and CDR2 FQDESV (reference sequence). Trimming at V came to 6 bases and at J to 0 bases, leaving 7 bases not matched to a gene. The CDR3 length is 15 residues. CDR3: CASRLTGDISYEQYF. DNA for the CDR3: TGTGCCAGCAGACTGACAGGGGACATCTCCTACGAGCAGTACTTC.

This sequence joins TRBV6-5 and TRBJ2-5, with 8 bases lining up with TRBD2. Germline V lookup: CDR1 MNHEY, CDR2 SVGAGI. The CDR3 extends over 15 amino acids. After removal of 0 bases from V and 4 bases from J, the junction contained 4 bases not matched to a gene. In nucleotides, the CDR3 is TGTGCCAGCAGTTACTCGACGGGAGGGAGAGAGACCCAGTACTTC. It is translated as CASSYSTGGRETQYF.

Worth noting for this clone: The same CDR3 arises from other DNA sequences in this sample as well. The chain links TRBV2 to TRBJ1-5; 7 bases map to TRBD1. V lost 4 bases to trimming and J lost 4 bases; unmatched junction nucleotides: 10. The V gene's germline CDR1 is SNHLY and CDR2 FYNNEI. The CDR3 contains 16 residues. The CDR3 here is CASSADRSLLNQPQHF. The CDR3, as DNA: TGTGCCAGCAGTGCGGACAGGAGCCTTCTGAATCAGCCCCAGCATTTT.

J is TRBJ2-5 and V is TRBV4-3; 10 bases agree with TRBD2. J was trimmed by 4 bases and V by 1 base; bases with no gene match: 12. Germline V gene data show CDR1 as LGHNA and CDR2 as YSLEER. CDR3 size: 18 residues. CDR3 DNA sequence: TGCGCCAGCAGCCAAGTTTTTAGCGGGAGGAAAATAGGAGAGACCCAGTACTTC. It specifies CASSQVFSGRKIGETQYF.

J is TRBJ2-2 and V is TRBV19, with a possible D match to TRBD1 (6 bases). Germline V gene lookup returns CDR1 LNHDA and CDR2 SQIVND (reference sequence). The CDR3 has 14 residues. Trimming pared 7 bases from V and 3 bases from J, leaving 12 bases between. The CDR3 loop is CASKMDSYTGELFF. CDR3 bases: TGTGCCAGTAAGATGGACAGCTACACCGGGGAGCTGTTTTTT.

In this sample, this clone turned up a few times. The J gene is TRBJ2-7, the V gene TRBV28; perhaps TRBD2 as D (6 bases). Germline values: CDR1 MDHEN, CDR2 SYDVKM. This CDR3 comprises 17 residues. The V gene lost 6 bases and the J gene lost 0 bases, with 21 bases spanning the gap. CDR3 sequence: CASSLTLGAGSSYEQYF. Written as DNA, the CDR3 is TGTGCCAGCAGCTTGACCCTGGGAGCGGGCAGCTCCTACGAGCAGTACTTC. The full variable domain, with the rest looked up from reference TRBV28 and TRBJ2-7, is DVKVTQSSRYLVKRTGEKVFLECVQDMDHENMFWYRQDPGLGLRLIYFSYDVKMKEKGDIPEGYSVSREKKERFSLILESASTNQTSMYLCASSLTLGAGSSYEQYFGPGTRLTVT.

The gene calls are TRBV15 and TRBJ1-6; no definite D call. Trimming shortened V by 0 bases and J by 8 bases, and 5 bases separated the two germline ends. The CDR3 totals 13 residues. From germline, CDR1 is LNHNV and CDR2 YYDKDF (reference sequence). The CDR3: CATSRDVHSPLHF. The CDR3 DNA reads TGTGCCACCAGCAGAGATGTGCATTCACCCCTCCACTTT.

This clone was recorded once. The chain joins TRBV29-1 to TRBJ2-6; D not certain. The CDR3 extends over 13 amino acids. Between the trimmed V and J ends, which lost 4 bases and 2 bases, there was a span of 6 bases. The germline V gene has CDR1 SQVTM and CDR2 ANQGSEA. The CDR3 DNA is TGCAGCGTTGCGGGTACTGGGGCCAACGTCCTGACTTTC. As protein: CSVAGTGANVLTF.

The rearrangement links TRBV18 to TRBJ2-1, with TRBD2 as a possible D gene (6 bases). V dropped 3 bases and J dropped 3 bases, with 12 bases sitting between them. The germline V gene has CDR1 KGHSH and CDR2 LQKENI. The CDR3 has 15 residues. CDR3 nucleotide sequence: TGTGCCAGCTCACCCTTAGCGGCGAACTACAATGAGCAGTTCTTC. Encoded protein: CASSPLAANYNEQFF.

The CDR3: CASSLDSSGNTIYF. The CDR3 nucleotides read TGTGCCAGTAGTCTGGACAGCTCTGGAAACACCATATATTTT. The rearrangement uses TRBV19 and TRBJ1-3; TRBD1 is a possible D gene (6 bases). The ends were cut back, 5 bases at V and 0 bases at J, with 8 bases in the middle. The CDR3 has 14 residues. Germline V lookup: CDR1 LNHDA, CDR2 SQIVND (reference sequence). Full variable domain (rest looked up from reference TRBV19 and TRBJ1-3): DGGITQSPKYLFRKEGQNVTLSCEQNLNHDAMYWYRQDPGQGLRLIYYSQIVNDFQKGDIAEGYSVSREKKESFPLTVTSAQKNPTAFYLCASSLDSSGNTIYFGEGSWLTVV.

The gene calls are TRBV28 and TRBJ2-7; TRBD2 aligns across 12 bases. The CDR3 has 19 residues. The germline CDR1 and CDR2 sequences are MDHEN and SYDVKM. V dropped 6 bases and J dropped 2; count of bases not matched to a gene: 17. The CDR3 spells CASSERGDGLAGGPYEQYF. The CDR3 DNA sequence: TGTGCCAGCAGCGAACGGGGGGACGGGCTAGCGGGAGGGCCCTACGAGCAGTACTTC.